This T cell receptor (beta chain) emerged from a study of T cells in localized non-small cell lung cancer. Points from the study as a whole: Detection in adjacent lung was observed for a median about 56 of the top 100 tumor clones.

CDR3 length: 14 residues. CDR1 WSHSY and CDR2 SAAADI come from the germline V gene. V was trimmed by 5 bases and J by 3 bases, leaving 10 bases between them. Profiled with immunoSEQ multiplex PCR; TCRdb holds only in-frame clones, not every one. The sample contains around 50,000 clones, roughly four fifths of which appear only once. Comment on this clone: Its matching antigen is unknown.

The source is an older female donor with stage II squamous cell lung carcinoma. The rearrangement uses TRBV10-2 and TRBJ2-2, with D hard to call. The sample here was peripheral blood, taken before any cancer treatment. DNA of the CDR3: TGCGCCAGCAGTCCCTACCGGGACACCGGGGAGCTGTTTTTT. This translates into CASSPYRDTGELFF.